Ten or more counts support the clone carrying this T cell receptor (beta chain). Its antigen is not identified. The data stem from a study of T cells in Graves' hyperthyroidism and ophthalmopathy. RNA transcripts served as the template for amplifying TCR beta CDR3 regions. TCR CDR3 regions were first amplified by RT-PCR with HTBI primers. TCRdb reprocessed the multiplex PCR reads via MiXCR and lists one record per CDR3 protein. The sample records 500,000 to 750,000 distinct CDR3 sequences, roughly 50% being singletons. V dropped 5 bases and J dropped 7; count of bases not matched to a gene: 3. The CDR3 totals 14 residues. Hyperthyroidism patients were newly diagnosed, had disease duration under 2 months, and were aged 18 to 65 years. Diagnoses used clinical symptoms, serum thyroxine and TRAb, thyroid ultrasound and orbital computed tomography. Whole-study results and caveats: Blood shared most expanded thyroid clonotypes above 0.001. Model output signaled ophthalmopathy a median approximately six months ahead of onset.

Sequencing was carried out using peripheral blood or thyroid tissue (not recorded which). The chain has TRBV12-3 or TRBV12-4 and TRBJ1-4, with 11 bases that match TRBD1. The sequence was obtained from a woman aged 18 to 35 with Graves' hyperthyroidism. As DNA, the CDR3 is TGTGCCAGCAGTGGGACAGGGGGAGGTGAAAAACTGTTTTTT. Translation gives CASSGTGGGEKLFF.